This T cell receptor beta chain was retrieved from a study of blood T cell repertoires in COVID-19. Study-level background: Sites across the United States, Italy and Spain contributed samples from acute and convalescent COVID-19. The analysed material was cDNA or gDNA that came from T cells, B-cell-depleted T cells, or PBMCs.

The data were produced by immunoSEQ multiplex PCR, yet TCRdb's version contains in-frame clones alone and is incomplete. The sample lists 150,000 to 200,000 clones, 82% occurring once. It was during active infection that Seattle patients were enrolled and then longitudinally followed. The TCR sequence derives from a woman between 55 and 75 years old with COVID-19, enrolled during active disease. The specimen sequenced was peripheral blood.

The CDR3 region has the DNA TGTGCCAGCAGTTTATCGGGAGGGGGGAAGCCCCAGCATTTT. Amino acids: CASSLSGGGKPQHF. This sequence joins TRBV27 and TRBJ1-5; tentatively, D is TRBD1 (6 bases). CDR3 length: 14 residues. Germline V gene data show CDR1 as MNHEY and CDR2 as SMNVEV (reference sequence). Trimming pared 0 bases from V and 8 bases from J, leaving 11 bases between.